Listed here are 14 T cell receptor beta chains from one sample, sequenced in a study of blood T cell repertoires in COVID-19. Some clones are missing from TCRdb's copy, which holds only in-frame ones; the method was immunoSEQ multiplex PCR. The sample consists of some 80,000 clones, roughly 78% of them appearing once. Sequencing input: peripheral blood. The source of these receptors is a woman of 80 years or more with active or convalescent COVID-19.

The sample holds a few counts of this clone. J is TRBJ2-3 and V is TRBV11-2; D may be TRBD2 (6 bases). In germline, CDR1 is SGHAT, CDR2 FQNNGV. The CDR3 runs 16 residues. V was shortened by 5 bases and J by 1 base, with 16 bases between the two germline ends. The CDR3 DNA reads TGTGCCAGCAGCCCCCAGGTTGGGACTCGCACAGATACGCAGTATTTT. Translated, it gives CASSPQVGTRTDTQYF.

This clone was observed a handful of times. V usage is TRBV5-5 and J usage is TRBJ2-3, with TRBD2 identical over 7 bases. The CDR3 has 16 amino acids. V lost 2 bases, J lost 0 bases, and 6 bases stayed unmatched. The V gene's germline CDR1 is SGHKS and CDR2 YYEKEE (reference sequence). CDR3 DNA: TGTGCCAGCAGCTTCTACCCGGGACTAAGCACAGATACGCAGTATTTT. Translated, it gives CASSFYPGLSTDTQYF. Drawing the rest from reference TRBV5-5 and TRBJ2-3, the complete variable domain is DAGVTQSPTHLIKTRGQQVTLRCSPISGHKSVSWYQQVLGQGPQFIFQYYEKEERGRGNFPDRFSARQFPNYSSELNVNALLLGDSALYLCASSFYPGLSTDTQYFGPGTRLTVL.

The chain couples TRBV7-9 to TRBJ2-1, with 9 positions matching TRBD2. The ends lost 5 bases at V and 4 bases at J; junction bases unmatched: 9. This CDR3 is 16 amino acids long. Germline V gene data show CDR1 as SEHNR and CDR2 as FQNEAQ (reference sequence). CDR3 in amino acids: CASSLTERGVYNEQFF. CDR3 DNA: TGTGCCAGCAGCCTCACGGAGCGGGGGGTGTACAATGAGCAGTTCTTC.

The chain uses TRBV5-1 and TRBJ2-1; 9 nucleotides agree with TRBD2. This CDR3 is 15 amino acids long. With 2 bases clipped from V and 8 bases from J, the junction kept 8 bases outside the gene matches. The germline V gene has CDR1 SGHRS and CDR2 YFSETQ. In DNA, the CDR3 is TGCGCCAGCAGCTTCGGGCGGGGGGGCTTGGATGAGCAGTTCTTC. Translation: CASSFGRGGLDEQFF.

The chain has TRBV7-2 and TRBJ2-5; 11 positions agree with TRBD2. The CDR3 covers 18 residues. CDR1 is SGHTA, CDR2 FQGNSA, per germline. Trimming at V came to 1 base and at J to 5 bases, leaving 12 bases not matched to a gene. The CDR3 DNA sequence: TGTGCCAGCAGCTTAGTCTTTGGGGGACTAGCGGTAGTTGAGACCCAGTACTTC. Its translation is CASSLVFGGLAVVETQYF.

The chain couples TRBV28 to TRBJ2-5; 11 bases are shared with TRBD1. CDR1 and CDR2 (germline): MDHEN, SYDVKM. With V trimmed by 4 bases and J by 2 bases, 18 bases remained unmatched. This CDR3 is built from 20 residues. CDR3 sequence reads: CASSWPRARDRGIGQETQYF. CDR3 nucleotides: TGTGCCAGCAGTTGGCCCCGGGCTCGGGACAGGGGGATCGGGCAAGAGACCCAGTACTTC. The full variable domain, in which reference TRBV28 and TRBJ2-5 provide the parts outside the CDR3, is DVKVTQSSRYLVKRTGEKVFLECVQDMDHENMFWYRQDPGLGLRLIYFSYDVKMKEKGDIPEGYSVSREKKERFSLILESASTNQTSMYLCASSWPRARDRGIGQETQYFGPGTRLLVL.

This clone was found once. The chain joins TRBV20-1 to TRBJ2-3, with TRBD2 identical over 7 bases. The CDR3 totals 16 residues. Germline loops: CDR1 DFQATT, CDR2 SNEGSKA (reference sequence). V trimming: 3 bases; J trimming: 1 base; junction bases outside the gene matches: 10. The CDR3 nucleotides are TGCAGTGCTAGTGGTGTTGGCGGGGGACGCACAGATACGCAGTATTTT. It yields the protein CSASGVGGGRTDTQYF.

The V call is TRBV6-6, the J call TRBJ1-3; 7 bases fit TRBD1. V dropped 5 bases and J dropped 3; count of bases not matched to a gene: 4. Germline V gives CDR1 MNHNY, CDR2 SVGAGI (reference sequence). The CDR3 spans 14 residues. The CDR3 nucleotides read TGTGCCAGCAGTCCTACAGGGGTTGGAAACACCATATATTTT. Translation gives CASSPTGVGNTIYF.

This clone occurred once. The CDR3 DNA is TGTGCCAGCAGCTTTCGACAGTTTTCCTACGAGCAGTACTTC. Its translation: CASSFRQFSYEQYF. The J gene is TRBJ2-7, the V gene TRBV7-2; tentatively, D is TRBD1 (5 bases). Trimming stripped 3 bases from V and 1 base from J, with 10 bases between. Germline CDR1 is SGHTA and CDR2 is FQGNSA. The CDR3 length is 14 residues.

The V gene is TRBV10-3, the J gene TRBJ2-3, with TRBD2 matching 7 bases. With 7 bases clipped from V and 8 bases from J, the junction kept 9 bases outside the gene matches. CDR1 and CDR2 (germline): ENHRY, SYGVKD. CDR3 length: 13 amino acids. The CDR3 region has the DNA TGTGCCATCAAGGGGCTAACGGGGGGTACGCAGTATTTT. Amino acid sequence: CAIKGLTGGTQYF.

The sample holds a few counts of this clone. This chain joins TRBV6-4 and TRBJ2-2; 7 bases are shared with TRBD1. Germline assignment: CDR1 MRHNA and CDR2 SNTAGT. The CDR3 extends over 15 amino acids. J lost 6 bases, V lost 6 bases, and 10 bases had no gene match. In nucleotides, the CDR3 is TGTGCCAGCAGCCTACAGGGGACCCTTCCCGGGGAGCTGTTTTTT. Translated, it gives CASSLQGTLPGELFF.

The V and J genes are TRBV19 and TRBJ1-4; D remains ambiguous. CDR3 length equals 13 residues. Trimming took off 4 bases at V and 6 bases at J, with 9 bases between the two ends. In germline, CDR1 is LNHDA, CDR2 SQIVND (reference sequence). The CDR3 reads CASSTRFDEKLFF. In DNA, the CDR3 is TGTGCCAGTAGTACCAGGTTCGATGAAAAACTGTTTTTT.

This clone appeared once. This sequence joins TRBV19 and TRBJ1-6; 9 nucleotides line up with TRBD1. V dropped 1 base and J dropped 7; count of bases not matched to a gene: 5. Germline V gene data show CDR1 as LNHDA and CDR2 as SQIVND (reference sequence). The CDR3 contains 16 residues. The CDR3 spells CASSIGTGTGNSPLHF. For the CDR3, the DNA is TGTGCCAGTAGTATAGGAACCGGGACAGGGAATTCACCCCTCCACTTT.

CDR3 in amino acids: CASRLPGDTGELFF. CDR3 coding DNA: TGTGCCAGCAGACTTCCGGGAGACACCGGGGAGCTGTTTTTT. This sequence joins TRBV9 and TRBJ2-2, with D perhaps TRBD2 (6 bases). From germline, CDR1 is SGDLS and CDR2 YYNGEE. The CDR3 contains 14 residues. Trimming cost V 5 bases and J 3 bases, with 11 bases left between them.